This TCR beta chain is from a study of Graves' ophthalmopathy and Graves' hyperthyroidism. At the level of the study: Peripheral blood was collected at initial diagnosis, before any treatment. General study findings and limits: Detected in blood as well were most expanded thyroid clonotypes with frequency above 0.001. Forecasting of ophthalmopathy progression by the model achieved approximately 70% sensitivity and more than 72% specificity.

The CDR3 is made up of 17 amino acids. The J segment lost 7 bases and the V segment lost 4 bases, leaving 16 bases of the junction unmatched. As to this clonotype: Its antigen remains unknown.

Researchers took RNA transcripts and amplified TCR beta CDR3 regions from them. Second-round multiplex PCR came after a first-round RT-PCR that employed HTBI primers. TCRdb re-analysed the multiplex PCR reads in MiXCR, keeping a single row per CDR3 protein. The table shows 350,000 to 400,000 distinct CDR3 sequences, with around 18% occurring only once. Diagnosis used clinical symptoms, serum thyroxine, TRAb, thyroid ultrasound and orbital computed tomography. Sequencing was carried out using peripheral blood. The rearrangement uses TRBV12-3 or TRBV12-4 and TRBJ1-2, with 9 bases aligning to TRBD1. This TCR came from a woman younger than 35 with Graves' ophthalmopathy. The CDR3 DNA reads as TGTGCCAGCAGTTCTAGAGACGGGGGGACAGGGAGGATTGGCTACACCTTC. This gives the protein CASSSRDGGTGRIGYTF.